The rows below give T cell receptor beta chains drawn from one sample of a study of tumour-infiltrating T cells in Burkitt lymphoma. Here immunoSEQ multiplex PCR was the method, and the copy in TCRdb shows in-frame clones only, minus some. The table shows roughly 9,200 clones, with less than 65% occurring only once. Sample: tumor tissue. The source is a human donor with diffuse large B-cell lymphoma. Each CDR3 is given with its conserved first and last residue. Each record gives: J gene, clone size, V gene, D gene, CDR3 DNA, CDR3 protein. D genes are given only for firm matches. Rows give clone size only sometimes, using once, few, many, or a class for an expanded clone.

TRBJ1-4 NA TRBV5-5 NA TGTGCCAGCAGCCCAGTCCCCCGGAGGGAAAAACTGTTTTTT CASSPVPRREKLFF
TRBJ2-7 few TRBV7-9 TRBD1 TGTGCCAGCAGAGGACAGGGCTACGAGCAGTACTTC CASRGQGYEQYF
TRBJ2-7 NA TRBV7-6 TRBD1 TGTGCCAGCAGCCCCACAGGGGCCACCTACGAGCAGTACTTC CASSPTGATYEQYF
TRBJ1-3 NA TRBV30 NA TGTGCCTGGAGTGTGCTTTTGGGTCCTGGAAACACCATATATTTT CAWSVLLGPGNTIYF
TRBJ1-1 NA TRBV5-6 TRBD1 TGTGCCAGCGGTAGACAGGGAAGGTCGGTCACTGAAGCTTTCTTT CASGRQGRSVTEAFF
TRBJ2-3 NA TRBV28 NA TGTGCCAGCAGCCTTGACATAGCTTTTAGCACAGATACGCAGTATTTT CASSLDIAFSTDTQYF
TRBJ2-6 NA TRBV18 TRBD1 TGTGCCAGCTTATTCACAGGGGGCGCTGGGGCCAACGTCCTGACTTTC CASLFTGGAGANVLTF
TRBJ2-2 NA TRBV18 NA TGTGCCAGCTCACCATGGACAGCGAACACCGGGGAGCTGTTTTTT CASSPWTANTGELFF
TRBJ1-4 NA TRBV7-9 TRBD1 TGTGCCAGCAGCTTAGGCGACAGGGTTACTGAAAAACTGTTTTTT CASSLGDRVTEKLFF
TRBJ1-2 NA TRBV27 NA TGTGCCAGCTCCATTGGGGCAGGGGTCGGCTACACCTTC CASSIGAGVGYTF
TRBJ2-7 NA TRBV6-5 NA TGTGCCAGCAGTTCGGGCAGGAGGCACTACGAGCAGTACTTC CASSSGRRHYEQYF
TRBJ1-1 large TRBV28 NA TGTGCCAGCAGTTTCCTCGGGGGGAACACTGAAGCTTTCTTT CASSFLGGNTEAFF
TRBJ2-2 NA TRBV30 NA TGTGCCTGGAGTCTGGTCGCCGGGGAGCTGTTTTTT CAWSLVAGELFF
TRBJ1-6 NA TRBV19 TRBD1 TGTGCCAGTAGTTCCTTAGGACAGGAGCCCGATTCACCCCTCCACTTT CASSSLGQEPDSPLHF
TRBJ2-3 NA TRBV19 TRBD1 TGTGCCAGTAGTATCCGTGGACAGGGGAGGGATACGCAGTATTTT CASSIRGQGRDTQYF
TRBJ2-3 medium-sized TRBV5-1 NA TGCGCCAGCAGCTTGGGGTCCATCACAGATACGCAGTATTTT CASSLGSITDTQYF
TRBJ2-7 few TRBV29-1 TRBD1 TGCAGCGTCCCGCCGTTGGACAGGCCATACGAGCAGTACTTC CSVPPLDRPYEQYF
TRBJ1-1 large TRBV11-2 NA TGTGCCAGCAGCTTAGGGACACGGCCTGAAGCTTTCTTT CASSLGTRPEAFF
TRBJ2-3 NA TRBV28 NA TGTGCCAGCAGTCCCCCGGGACATGATGATACGCAGTATTTT CASSPPGHDDTQYF
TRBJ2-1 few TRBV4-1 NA TGCGCCAGCAGCCCCCGATGGAGAGACGTAGGATCCTACAATGAGCAGTTCTTC CASSPRWRDVGSYNEQFF
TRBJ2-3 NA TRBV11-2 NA TGTGCCAGCAGCTTAGACGTTGGGGGCACAGATACGCAGTATTTT CASSLDVGGTDTQYF